This record concerns one T cell receptor (beta chain) sequence. The antigen remains undetermined. These data belong to a study of shared clonotypes between healthy human individuals. Overall study: Participating donors consisted of a couple of women and a few men aged 18 to 49. General study findings and limits: Estimated clonotype richness was generally higher in naive than memory subsets. Among donors, sharing of clonotypes was expected to be affected by sequencing depth.

Clones were sequenced by immunoSEQ multiplex PCR, and TCRdb holds only the in-frame ones, with some missing. The sample lists about 820,000 clones; roughly 92% were seen once. As defined, naive CD8 cells were CD45RO-negative and positively selected for CCR7, with terminally differentiated effector memory CD45RA+ cells excluded. Every contributor of samples was a Caucasian grown-up residing in Nashville, Tennessee. What was sequenced was naive CD8+ T cells sorted from blood. The clonotype originates from a man younger than 40 in good health.

In DNA form, the CDR3 reads TGTGCCAGCAGCTTAGGATCAGTTAACACTGAAGCTTTCTTT. Its protein is CASSLGSVNTEAFF. This chain connects TRBV13 to TRBJ1-1; D gene ambiguous. The CDR3 length is 14 residues. V was trimmed by 0 bases and J by 2 bases, leaving 7 bases between them. Germline V CDR1 and CDR2: PRHDT, FYEKMQ (reference sequence).